The 10 T cell receptor beta chains reported below all come from one sample, sequenced in a study of blood T cells in healthy people across ages. A second PCR of roughly 7 to 11 cycles used a sample-barcoded 5' primer and a J-beta primer mix. Each CDR3 protein gets one entry after TCRdb re-called the 5' RACE reads with MiXCR. The table lists some 790,000 distinct CDR3 sequences, 29% of them singletons, with about 18% in the top ten. Sequencing was performed on blood. These receptors came from an elderly woman in good health.

There are many counts of this clonotype. V usage is TRBV4-2 and J usage is TRBJ2-3; 9 positions agree with TRBD1. Trimming took 2 bases from V and 3 from J; bases not matched to a gene: 9. Germline-derived CDR1 and CDR2 are LGHNA and YNFKEQ. This CDR3 is built from 17 residues. This chain's CDR3 is CASSQPTGQGLTDTQYF. CDR3 in DNA: TGTGCCAGCAGCCAACCTACGGGACAGGGTTTAACAGATACGCAGTATTTT.

V usage is TRBV7-2 and J usage is TRBJ1-1; 10 nucleotides agree with TRBD1. V lost 3 bases and J lost 1; bases outside the gene matches: 8. The germline V gene has CDR1 SGHTA and CDR2 FQGNSA. The CDR3 sequence is 17 residues long. The CDR3 reads CASSFRDRGLKNTEAFF. The CDR3 coding sequence is TGTGCCAGCAGCTTCCGGGACAGGGGTTTGAAGAACACTGAAGCTTTCTTT.

The V call is TRBV2, the J call TRBJ1-5; D not certain. CDR3 length: 12 amino acids. Trimming took off 2 bases at V and 6 bases at J, with 5 bases between the two ends. Germline V gives CDR1 SNHLY, CDR2 FYNNEI. This CDR3 is CASSESSQPQHF. DNA for the CDR3: TGTGCCAGCAGTGAATCGAGTCAGCCCCAGCATTTT.

This clonotype has ten or more counts. This chain uses TRBV29-1 with TRBJ2-3; 9 nucleotides agree with TRBD1. The germline V gene encodes CDR1 SQVTM and CDR2 ANQGSEA. The CDR3 has 15 residues. Losses at the gene ends were 0 bases for V and 7 bases for J; bases not matched to a gene: 8. The CDR3: CSVEEGTGWKNTQYF. CDR3 DNA: TGCAGCGTTGAAGAAGGGACAGGGTGGAAAAATACGCAGTATTTT.

In the case of this clonotype: Lacking the conserved final phenylalanine or tryptophan, this CDR3 likely reflects a read error. The genes are TRBV12-3 or TRBV12-4 and TRBJ1-1, with D uncertain. The V end lost 3 bases, the J end lost 5 bases, and 7 bases lay between the germline ends. The CDR3 has 12 residues. The CDR3 loop reads CASSLGETEAFI. The DNA of the CDR3 is TGTGCCAGCAGTTTGGGTGAGACTGAAGCTTTCATT.

In its sample, this clonotype was seen many times. This rearrangement joins TRBV7-2 to TRBJ2-1; a weak D match, TRBD2 (5 bases). The CDR3 sequence is 15 residues long. Deletions cut 2 bases from V and 9 bases from J, with 17 bases between. CDR1 is SGHTA and CDR2 is FQGNSA in the germline V gene. CDR3: CASSLIGPQSGEQFF. The CDR3 bases are TGTGCCAGCAGCTTAATCGGACCTCAGAGCGGTGAGCAGTTCTTC. Looking up the rest from reference TRBV7-2 and TRBJ2-1 gives the full variable domain: GAGVSQSPSNKVTEKGKDVELRCDPISGHTALYWYRQSLGQGLEFLIYFQGNSAPDKSGLPSDRFSAERTGGSVSTLTIQRTQQEDSAVYLCASSLIGPQSGEQFFGPGTRLTVL.

This clonotype has a handful of counts. This sequence joins TRBV5-5 and TRBJ1-1; no clear D gene. The CDR3 is 14 amino acids. V was pared by 4 bases and J by 4 bases, with 14 bases between. Looked up from germline, CDR1 is SGHKS and CDR2 is YYEKEE (reference sequence). The CDR3 region is CASSRHWEGTEAFF. The CDR3 DNA is TGTGCCAGCAGCCGCCACTGGGAAGGCACTGAAGCTTTCTTT.

This clonotype was picked up many times. The rearrangement uses TRBV6-2 or TRBV6-3 and TRBJ2-1; D may match TRBD1 or TRBD2 (5 bases each). Trimming left V 4 bases short and J 6 bases short, with 25 bases between. Germline loops: CDR1 MNHEY, CDR2 SVGEGT. This CDR3 contains 18 residues. CDR3 protein: CASSWDGPIQPSRNEQFF. CDR3 DNA sequence: TGTGCCAGCAGTTGGGACGGACCAATTCAACCTAGTCGCAATGAGCAGTTCTTC.

This clonotype was counted only a few times. This chain connects TRBV2 to TRBJ2-1; D is undetermined. The germline gives CDR1 SNHLY, CDR2 FYNNEI. Trimming left V 1 base short and J 4 bases short, with 11 bases between. The CDR3 is 15 residues long. CDR3 coding DNA: TGTGCCAGCAGTGAAGAGGGATTCTATTACAATGAGCAGTTCTTC. Its protein is CASSEEGFYYNEQFF.

As to this clonotype: The junction shows a germline mismatch at one end, possibly a read error. CDR3 sequence: CAGSRTGSTDTQYF. CDR3 coding DNA: TGTGCCGGCAGTCGGACAGGCAGCACAGATACGCAGTATTTT. The chain employs TRBV6-5 and TRBJ2-3; 7 nucleotides match TRBD1. This CDR3 is 14 amino acids long. The germline V gene encodes CDR1 MNHEY and CDR2 SVGAGI.